A single sample gave rise to the 15 T cell receptor beta chains below, sequenced in a study of T cell responses to AZD1222 COVID-19 vaccine. Clones were read by immunoSEQ multiplex PCR, and TCRdb kept only the in-frame ones, dropping some. This table holds 96,000 or so clones, approximately 90% found once. This sample comprised peripheral blood, obtained on day 0 of AZD1222 vaccination. These receptors originate from an adult in good health.

The rearrangement joins TRBV18 to TRBJ1-2; TRBD1 aligns across 9 bases. The CDR3 length is 14 residues. Trimming cost V 6 bases and J 8 bases; bases outside gene matches: 10. The germline V gene encodes CDR1 KGHSH and CDR2 LQKENI. CDR3 in DNA: TGTGCCAGCTCTCCCGTCACAGGGGGCTACGGCTACACCTTC. It specifies CASSPVTGGYGYTF. Variable domain in full (rest from reference TRBV18 and TRBJ1-2): NAGVMQNPRHLVRRRGQEARLRCSPMKGHSHVYWYRQLPEEGLKFMVYLQKENIIDESGMPKERFSAEFPKEGPSILRIQQVVRGDSAAYFCASSPVTGGYGYTFGSGTRLTVV.

This chain links TRBV7-2 with TRBJ1-5; the D is unclear. V lost 1 base and J lost 0, with 10 bases in between. CDR1 SGHTA and CDR2 FQGNSA come from the germline V gene. The CDR3 sequence is 16 residues long. In DNA form, the CDR3 reads TGTGCCAGCAGCTTAGTCGGCAGCTATAGCAATCAGCCCCAGCATTTT. This sequence encodes CASSLVGSYSNQPQHF. Using reference TRBV7-2 and TRBJ1-5 for the parts outside the CDR3, the full variable domain is GAGVSQSPSNKVTEKGKDVELRCDPISGHTALYWYRQSLGQGLEFLIYFQGNSAPDKSGLPSDRFSAERTGGSVSTLTIQRTQQEDSAVYLCASSLVGSYSNQPQHFGDGTRLSIL.

This clone showed up just once. The CDR3 sequence is CASARGATTGELFF. In DNA form, the CDR3 reads TGTGCCAGTGCGCGCGGGGCTACCACCGGGGAGCTGTTTTTT. The rearrangement uses TRBV19 and TRBJ2-2; tentative D call: TRBD2 (6 bases). The CDR3 loop spans 14 amino acids. Trimming took 8 bases from V and 4 from J, leaving 14 bases between them. Germline loops: CDR1 LNHDA, CDR2 SQIVND (reference sequence).

The rearrangement links TRBV6-5 to TRBJ2-1; perhaps TRBD2 as D (5 bases). V lost 8 bases to trimming and J lost 8 bases, with 22 bases between them. This CDR3 has 15 residues. Germline loops: CDR1 MNHEY, CDR2 SVGAGI. The DNA for the CDR3 is TGTGCCAGCGGATCCCCCGGACTCCCGGCGGATGAGCAGTTCTTC. This sequence encodes CASGSPGLPADEQFF.

This clone occurred a few times. The sample has other DNA sequences that encode this CDR3 too. CDR3 sequence (DNA): TGTGCCAGCAGTTCAGGGGGCAATCAGCCCCAGCATTTT. As protein: CASSSGGNQPQHF. The chain is built from TRBV28 and TRBJ1-5; maybe TRBD1 (6 bases). This CDR3 has 13 amino acids. Germline CDR1 MDHEN, CDR2 SYDVKM. Trimming took 4 bases from V and 2 from J, leaving 6 bases between them. The variable domain in full, completed from reference TRBV28 and TRBJ1-5, reads DVKVTQSSRYLVKRTGEKVFLECVQDMDHENMFWYRQDPGLGLRLIYFSYDVKMKEKGDIPEGYSVSREKKERFSLILESASTNQTSMYLCASSSGGNQPQHFGDGTRLSIL.

The gene calls are TRBV7-9 and TRBJ2-7; possibly TRBD1 or TRBD2 for D (5 bases each). Trimming removed 7 bases at V and 7 bases at J, with 17 bases between. Germline V gives CDR1 SEHNR, CDR2 FQNEAQ (reference sequence). The CDR3 has 13 residues. This CDR3 is CASNIIRDGEQYF. CDR3 DNA: TGTGCCAGCAATATAATCCGGGACGGGGAGCAGTACTTC.

This sequence joins TRBV28 and TRBJ2-3; TRBD1 or TRBD2 may be the D gene (5 bases each). CDR3 length equals 13 residues. The V end lost 5 bases, the J end lost 4 bases, and 10 bases lay between the germline ends. CDR1 and CDR2 from the germline V gene are MDHEN and SYDVKM. CDR3: CASSASGPDTQYF. Written as DNA, the CDR3 is TGTGCCAGCAGTGCCTCGGGACCAGATACGCAGTATTTT. The full variable domain, completed using reference TRBV28 and TRBJ2-3, is DVKVTQSSRYLVKRTGEKVFLECVQDMDHENMFWYRQDPGLGLRLIYFSYDVKMKEKGDIPEGYSVSREKKERFSLILESASTNQTSMYLCASSASGPDTQYFGPGTRLTVL.

The chain links TRBV3-1 (or the pseudogene TRBV3-2) to TRBJ2-3; D call uncertain. Trimming pared 4 bases from V and 0 bases from J, leaving 11 bases between. Germline V CDR1 and CDR2: LGHDT, YNNKEL (reference sequence). The CDR3 contains 15 residues. The chain's CDR3 is CASSPSHSSTDTQYF. The CDR3 bases are TGTGCCAGCAGCCCGAGCCACTCGAGCACAGATACGCAGTATTTT.

This chain links TRBV11-2 with TRBJ2-1; D possibly corresponds to TRBD2 (6 bases). Trimming removed 5 bases at V and 6 bases at J, with 20 bases between. Germline CDR1 is SGHAT and CDR2 is FQNNGV. The CDR3 covers 16 residues. The CDR3 DNA is TGTGCCAGCAGCATACTCCGGGACTCCGGCCCCAATGAGCAGTTCTTC. Its translation is CASSILRDSGPNEQFF.

The chain combines TRBV6-6 with TRBJ1-2, with 7 bases identical to TRBD1. With 4 bases clipped from V and 3 bases from J, the junction kept 5 bases outside the gene matches. The CDR3 is 14 residues long. CDR1 MNHNY and CDR2 SVGAGI come from the germline V gene (reference sequence). The CDR3 region is CASSSAQGDYGYTF. The CDR3 nucleotides read TGTGCCAGCAGTTCCGCCCAGGGGGACTATGGCTACACCTTC.

This chain joins TRBV18 and TRBJ1-2; the match to TRBD1 covers 7 bases. The V segment lost 2 bases and the J segment 3 bases; nucleotides outside the gene matches: 3. Per the germline V gene, CDR1 is KGHSH and CDR2 is LQKENI. There are 14 residues in the CDR3. The CDR3 region is CASSPNRGDYGYTF. The CDR3 region has the DNA TGTGCCAGCTCACCAAACAGGGGAGACTATGGCTACACCTTC.

The V and J genes are TRBV6-5 and TRBJ1-6, with D unclear. Trimming cost V 0 bases and J 0 bases, with 6 bases left between them. Germline V gene sequence: CDR1 MNHEY, CDR2 SVGAGI. CDR3 size: 16 residues. The DNA of the CDR3 is TGTGCCAGCAGTTACTCAGTGGACTCCTATAATTCACCCCTCCACTTT. Protein product: CASSYSVDSYNSPLHF.

The chain is built from TRBV11-2 and TRBJ2-7, with no clear D. This CDR3 region has 12 residues. V dropped 6 bases and J dropped 6 bases, with 12 bases sitting between them. Germline assignment: CDR1 SGHAT and CDR2 FQNNGV. This chain's CDR3 is CASSPHHGEQYF. CDR3 coding DNA: TGTGCCAGCAGTCCTCATCACGGCGAGCAGTACTTC. Supplemented by reference TRBV11-2 and TRBJ2-7, the full variable domain reads EAGVAQSPRYKIIEKRQSVAFWCNPISGHATLYWYQQILGQGPKLLIQFQNNGVVDDSQLPKDRFSAERLKGVDSTLKIQPAKLEDSAVYLCASSPHHGEQYFGPGTRLTVT.

The V and J genes are TRBV30 and TRBJ2-7, with D perhaps TRBD2 (6 bases). Per germline, CDR1 GTSNPN and CDR2 SVGIG (reference sequence). V lost 4 bases and J 2 bases, leaving 9 bases between the germline ends. The CDR3 is 12 residues long. The CDR3 loop reads CAWTPGAYEQYF. The CDR3, as DNA: TGTGCCTGGACCCCGGGGGCCTACGAGCAGTACTTC.

CDR3 region: CASKPGTRYYGYTF. In DNA, the CDR3 is TGTGCCAGCAAACCCGGGACACGGTACTATGGCTACACCTTC. V usage is TRBV19 and J usage is TRBJ1-2; the D gene is possibly TRBD1 (6 bases). The ends were cut back, 9 bases at V and 3 bases at J, with 17 bases in the middle. The germline gives CDR1 LNHDA, CDR2 SQIVND (reference sequence). This CDR3 comprises 14 residues.